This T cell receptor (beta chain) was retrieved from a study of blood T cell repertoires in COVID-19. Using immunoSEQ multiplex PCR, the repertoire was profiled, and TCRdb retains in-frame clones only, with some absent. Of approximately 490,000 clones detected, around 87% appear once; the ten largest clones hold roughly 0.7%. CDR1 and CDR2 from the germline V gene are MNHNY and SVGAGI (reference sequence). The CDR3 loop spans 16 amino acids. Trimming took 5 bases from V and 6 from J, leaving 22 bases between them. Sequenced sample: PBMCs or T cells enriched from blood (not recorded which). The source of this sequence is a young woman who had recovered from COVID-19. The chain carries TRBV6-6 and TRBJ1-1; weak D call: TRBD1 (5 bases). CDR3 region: CASSRVLSQGSPEAFF. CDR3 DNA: TGTGCCAGCAGTCGGGTTTTAAGTCAGGGTTCGCCTGAAGCTTTCTTT.